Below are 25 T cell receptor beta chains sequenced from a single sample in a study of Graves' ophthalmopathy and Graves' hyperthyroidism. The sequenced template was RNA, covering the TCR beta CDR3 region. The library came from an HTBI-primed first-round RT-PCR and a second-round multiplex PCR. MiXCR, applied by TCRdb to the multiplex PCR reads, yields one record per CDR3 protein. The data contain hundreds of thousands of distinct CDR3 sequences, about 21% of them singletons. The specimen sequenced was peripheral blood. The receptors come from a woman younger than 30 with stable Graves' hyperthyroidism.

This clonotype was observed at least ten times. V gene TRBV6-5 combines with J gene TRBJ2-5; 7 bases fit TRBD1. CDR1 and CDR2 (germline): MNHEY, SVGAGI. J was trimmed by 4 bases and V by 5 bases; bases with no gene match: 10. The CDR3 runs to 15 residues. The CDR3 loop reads CASSPSRHRGETQYF. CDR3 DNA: TGTGCCAGCAGTCCCTCGCGACACAGGGGAGAGACCCAGTACTTC.

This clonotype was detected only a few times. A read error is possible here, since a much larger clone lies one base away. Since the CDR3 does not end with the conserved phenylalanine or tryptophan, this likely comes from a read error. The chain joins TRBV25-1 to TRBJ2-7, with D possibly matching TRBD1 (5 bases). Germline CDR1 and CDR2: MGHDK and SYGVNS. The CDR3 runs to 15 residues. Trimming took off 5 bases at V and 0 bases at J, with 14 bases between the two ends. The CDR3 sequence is CASSPDNKNSYEQYY. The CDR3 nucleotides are TGTGCCAGCAGTCCGGACAACAAGAACTCCTACGAGCAGTACTAC.

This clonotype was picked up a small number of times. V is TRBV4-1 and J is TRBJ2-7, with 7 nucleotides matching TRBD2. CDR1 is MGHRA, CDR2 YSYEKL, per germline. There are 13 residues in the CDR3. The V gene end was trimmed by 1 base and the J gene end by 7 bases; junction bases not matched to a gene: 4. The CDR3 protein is CASSQVPGGEQYF. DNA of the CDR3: TGCGCCAGCAGCCAAGTCCCGGGGGGAGAGCAGTACTTC.

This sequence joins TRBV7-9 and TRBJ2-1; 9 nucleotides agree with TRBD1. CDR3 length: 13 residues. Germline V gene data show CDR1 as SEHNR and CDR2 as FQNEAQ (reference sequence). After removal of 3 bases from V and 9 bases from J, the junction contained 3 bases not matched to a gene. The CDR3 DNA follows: TGTGCCAGCAGCTTGGTGACAGGGGGTGAGCAGTTCTTC. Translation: CASSLVTGGEQFF.

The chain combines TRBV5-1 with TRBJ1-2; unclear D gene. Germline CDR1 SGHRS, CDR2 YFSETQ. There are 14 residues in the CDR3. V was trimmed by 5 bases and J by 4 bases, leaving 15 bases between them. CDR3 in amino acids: CASSPDGSGYGYTF. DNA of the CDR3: TGCGCCAGCAGTCCCGACGGCTCTGGCTATGGCTACACCTTC.

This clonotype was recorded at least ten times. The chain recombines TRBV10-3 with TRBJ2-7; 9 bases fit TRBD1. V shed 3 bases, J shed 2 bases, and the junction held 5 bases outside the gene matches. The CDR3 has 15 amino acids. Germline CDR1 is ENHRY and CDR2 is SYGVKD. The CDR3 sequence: CAISEGTGNPYEQYF. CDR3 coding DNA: TGTGCCATCAGTGAAGGGACAGGGAATCCCTACGAGCAGTACTTC.

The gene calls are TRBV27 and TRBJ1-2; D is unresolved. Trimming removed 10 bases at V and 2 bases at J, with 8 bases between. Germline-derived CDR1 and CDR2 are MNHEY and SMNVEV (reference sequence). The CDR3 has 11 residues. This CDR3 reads CATMDNYGYTF. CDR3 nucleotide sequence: TGTGCCACCATGGACAACTATGGCTACACCTTC.

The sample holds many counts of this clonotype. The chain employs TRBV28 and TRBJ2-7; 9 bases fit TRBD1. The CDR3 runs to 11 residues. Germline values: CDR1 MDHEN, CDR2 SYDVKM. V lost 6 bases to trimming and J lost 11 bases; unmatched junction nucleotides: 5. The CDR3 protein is CASSGRDREYF. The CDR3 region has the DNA TGTGCCAGCAGCGGCCGGGACAGGGAGTACTTC. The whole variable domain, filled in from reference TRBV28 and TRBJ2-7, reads DVKVTQSSRYLVKRTGEKVFLECVQDMDHENMFWYRQDPGLGLRLIYFSYDVKMKEKGDIPEGYSVSREKKERFSLILESASTNQTSMYLCASSGRDREYFGPGTRLTVT.

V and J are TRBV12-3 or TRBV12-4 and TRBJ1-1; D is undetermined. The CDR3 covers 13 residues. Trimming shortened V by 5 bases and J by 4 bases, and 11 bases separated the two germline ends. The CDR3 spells CASSSGPATEAFF. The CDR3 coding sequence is TGTGCCAGCAGTAGTGGCCCAGCCACTGAAGCTTTCTTT.

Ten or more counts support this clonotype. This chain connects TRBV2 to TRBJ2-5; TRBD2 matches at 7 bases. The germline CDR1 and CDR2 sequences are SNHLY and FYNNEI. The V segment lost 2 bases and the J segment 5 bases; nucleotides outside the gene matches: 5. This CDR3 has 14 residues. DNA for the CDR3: TGTGCCAGCAGTGAATGGGCGGGAGCGGAGACCCAGTACTTC. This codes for CASSEWAGAETQYF.

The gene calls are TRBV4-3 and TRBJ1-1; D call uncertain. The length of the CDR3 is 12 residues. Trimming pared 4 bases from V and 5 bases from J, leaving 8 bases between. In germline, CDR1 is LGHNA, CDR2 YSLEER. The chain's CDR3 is CASSPDGTEAFF. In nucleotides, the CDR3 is TGCGCCAGCAGCCCAGACGGGACTGAAGCTTTCTTT.

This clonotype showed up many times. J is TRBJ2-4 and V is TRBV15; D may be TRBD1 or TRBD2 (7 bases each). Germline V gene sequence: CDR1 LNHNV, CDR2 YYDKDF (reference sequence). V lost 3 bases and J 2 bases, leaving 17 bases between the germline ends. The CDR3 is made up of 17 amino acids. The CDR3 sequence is CATSRVLGRGPKNIQYF. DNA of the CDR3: TGTGCCACCAGCAGGGTCTTGGGGAGGGGGCCCAAAAACATTCAGTACTTC.

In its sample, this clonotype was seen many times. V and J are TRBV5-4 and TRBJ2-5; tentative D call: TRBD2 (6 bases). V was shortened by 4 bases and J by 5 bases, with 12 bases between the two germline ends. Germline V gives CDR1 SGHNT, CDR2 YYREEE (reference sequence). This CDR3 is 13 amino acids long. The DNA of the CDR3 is TGTGCCAGCAGCGCGGGACCGGGGGAGACCCAGTACTTC. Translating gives CASSAGPGETQYF.

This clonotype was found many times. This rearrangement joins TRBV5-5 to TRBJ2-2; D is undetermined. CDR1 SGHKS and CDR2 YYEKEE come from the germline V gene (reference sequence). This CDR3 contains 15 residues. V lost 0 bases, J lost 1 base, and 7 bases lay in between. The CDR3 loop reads CASSLVRKNTGELFF. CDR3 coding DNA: TGTGCCAGCAGCTTGGTCCGGAAGAACACCGGGGAGCTGTTTTTT.

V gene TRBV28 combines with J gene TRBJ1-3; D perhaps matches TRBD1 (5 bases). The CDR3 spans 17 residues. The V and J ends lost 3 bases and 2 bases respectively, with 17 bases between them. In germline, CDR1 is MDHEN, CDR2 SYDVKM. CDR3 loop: CASSLGVGYLAGNTIYF. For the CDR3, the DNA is TGTGCCAGCAGTTTGGGGGTGGGGTACCTAGCTGGAAACACCATATATTTT.

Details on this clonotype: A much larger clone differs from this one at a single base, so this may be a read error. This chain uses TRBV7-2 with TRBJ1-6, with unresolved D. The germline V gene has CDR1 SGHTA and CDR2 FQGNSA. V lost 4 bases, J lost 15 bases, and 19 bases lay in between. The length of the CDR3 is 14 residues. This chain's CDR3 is CASSSSGIRAHLHF. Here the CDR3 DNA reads TGTGCCAGCAGCTCATCAGGAATTAGGGCACACCTCCACTTT. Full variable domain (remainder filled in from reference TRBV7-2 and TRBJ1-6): GAGVSQSPSNKVTEKGKDVELRCDPISGHTALYWYRQSLGQGLEFLIYFQGNSAPDKSGLPSDRFSAERTGGSVSTLTIQRTQQEDSAVYLCASSSSGIRAHLHFGNGTRLTVT.

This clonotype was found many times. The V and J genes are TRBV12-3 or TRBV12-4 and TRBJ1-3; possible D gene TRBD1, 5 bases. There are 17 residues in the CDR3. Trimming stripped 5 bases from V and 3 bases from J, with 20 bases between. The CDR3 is CASSPPQGSTDGNTIYF. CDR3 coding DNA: TGTGCCAGCAGTCCCCCCCAAGGTTCGACAGATGGAAACACCATATATTTT.

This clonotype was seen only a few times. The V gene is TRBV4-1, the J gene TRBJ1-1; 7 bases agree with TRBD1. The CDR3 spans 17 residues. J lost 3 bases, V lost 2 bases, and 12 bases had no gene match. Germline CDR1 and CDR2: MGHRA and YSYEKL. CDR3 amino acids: CASSQTKGARGDTEAFF. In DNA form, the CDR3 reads TGCGCCAGCAGCCAAACCAAGGGGGCGCGGGGAGACACTGAAGCTTTCTTT.

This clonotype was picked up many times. Written as DNA, the CDR3 is TGTGCCAGCAGCCCAGGGGGTCCGTGGCAGGGGGCGCTTGGCTACACCTTC. Protein: CASSPGGPWQGALGYTF. The rearrangement uses TRBV7-8 and TRBJ1-2; 8 bases match TRBD1. CDR1 is SGHVS, CDR2 FQNEAQ, per germline. J gave up 7 bases and V 5 bases, and 18 bases lay outside the gene matches. The CDR3 is 17 amino acids.

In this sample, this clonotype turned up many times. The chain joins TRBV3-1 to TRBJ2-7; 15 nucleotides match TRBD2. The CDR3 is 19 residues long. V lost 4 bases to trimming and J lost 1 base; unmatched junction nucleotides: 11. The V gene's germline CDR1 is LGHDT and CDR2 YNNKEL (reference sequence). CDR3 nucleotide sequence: TGTGCCAGCAGCCGAAGCTCCGGGACTAGCGGGAGGCGTTCCTACGAGCAGTACTTC. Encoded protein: CASSRSSGTSGRRSYEQYF.

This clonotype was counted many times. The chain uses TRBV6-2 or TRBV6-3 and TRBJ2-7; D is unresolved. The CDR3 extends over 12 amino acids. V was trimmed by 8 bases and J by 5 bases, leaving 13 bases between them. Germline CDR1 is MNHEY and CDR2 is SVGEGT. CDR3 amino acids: CASSSGLHEQYF. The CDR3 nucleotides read TGTGCCAGCTCTTCTGGGCTCCACGAGCAGTACTTC.

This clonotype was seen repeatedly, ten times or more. CDR3 in DNA: TGTGCCAGCAGCGTAGGAGGGACGAAACTAGCCAAAAACATTCAGTACTTC. Its translation is CASSVGGTKLAKNIQYF. The chain has TRBV9 and TRBJ2-4, with D perhaps assigned TRBD1 or TRBD2 (5 bases each). Germline V gene sequence: CDR1 SGDLS, CDR2 YYNGEE. The CDR3 runs to 17 residues. Trimming took 0 bases from V and 0 from J, leaving 13 bases between them. The complete variable domain, with remaining parts taken from reference TRBV9 and TRBJ2-4, reads DSGVTQTPKHLITATGQRVTLRCSPRSGDLSVYWYQQSLDQGLQFLIQYYNGEERAKGNILERFSAQQFPDLHSELNLSSLELGDSALYFCASSVGGTKLAKNIQYFGAGTRLSVL.

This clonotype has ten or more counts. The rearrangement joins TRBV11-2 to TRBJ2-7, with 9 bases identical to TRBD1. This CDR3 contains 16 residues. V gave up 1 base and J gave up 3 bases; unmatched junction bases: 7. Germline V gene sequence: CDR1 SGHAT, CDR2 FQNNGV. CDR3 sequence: CASSLGSGQGFYEQYF. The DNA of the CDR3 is TGTGCCAGCAGCTTAGGATCGGGACAGGGTTTCTACGAGCAGTACTTC.

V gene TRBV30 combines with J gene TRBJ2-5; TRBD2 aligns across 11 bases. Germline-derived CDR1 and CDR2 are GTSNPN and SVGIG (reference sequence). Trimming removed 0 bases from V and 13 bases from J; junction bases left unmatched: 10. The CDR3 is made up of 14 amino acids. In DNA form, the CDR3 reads TGTGCCTGGAGTGTTCTAGCGGGAGGAACCCTAACGTACTTC. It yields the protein CAWSVLAGGTLTYF.

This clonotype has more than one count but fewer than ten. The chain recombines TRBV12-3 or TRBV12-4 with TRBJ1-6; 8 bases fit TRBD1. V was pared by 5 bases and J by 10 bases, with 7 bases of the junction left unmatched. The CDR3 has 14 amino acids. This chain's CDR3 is CASSRQGKSSPLHF. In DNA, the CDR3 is TGTGCCAGCAGTCGACAGGGGAAAAGCTCACCCCTCCACTTT.